This TCR beta chain came from a study of OX40 agonist ivuxolimab in advanced cancers. Background on the study: In this cohort, patients received ivuxolimab, an agonistic anti-OX40 (CD134) antibody. Study-level points and caveats: Antigens targeted by the expanded peripheral T cells were not determined. At 0.1 to 3.0 mg/kg and by week 6, CD4+ and CD8+ T cells in the blood had expanded clonally.

Repertoires were generated with immunoSEQ multiplex PCR, while TCRdb's copy carries only in-frame clones and drops some. The data show about 100,000 clones, approximately 89% seen once. Of note for this clone: Its antigen is unidentified.

There are 18 residues in the CDR3. Germline lookup yields CDR1 LNHDA and CDR2 SQIVND (reference sequence). J was trimmed by 4 bases and V by 1 base; bases with no gene match: 12. Exclusion applied to patients with autoimmune disease history or systemic immunosuppression. The sequencing here drew on CD4+ or CD8+ T cells sorted from blood, taken in a trial of the OX40 agonist ivuxolimab. V is TRBV19 and J is TRBJ2-7, with 11 bases lining up with TRBD2. The sequence derives from an adult with an advanced solid tumor such as melanoma, head and neck, liver or kidney cancer. In nucleotides, the CDR3 is TGTGCCAGTAGTATAGCCCCCTCCGGAACTAGCGGGGGTTACGAGCAGTACTTC. Translated: CASSIAPSGTSGGYEQYF. The full variable domain, its missing parts supplied by reference TRBV19 and TRBJ2-7, is DGGITQSPKYLFRKEGQNVTLSCEQNLNHDAMYWYRQDPGQGLRLIYYSQIVNDFQKGDIAEGYSVSREKKESFPLTVTSAQKNPTAFYLCASSIAPSGTSGGYEQYFGPGTRLTVT.